What follows describes a single TCR beta chain. The sample holds many counts of this clonotype. Its antigen remains unidentified. No quality values exist for individual bases; no much larger clone is one base distant. The meaning of the sample's time point label: patch test 3, about 24 weeks after DPC sensitization. What the treatment or condition label conveys for this sample: therapeutic diphenylcyclopropenone sensitization with weekly scalp DPC. At every patch-test visit, the blood draw took place before the patch test was put on. Patients were considered eligible if aged 18 to 70, diagnosed with alopecia and deemed suitable for DPC therapy, and patients were excluded if pregnant. Total RNA was extracted from unfractionated whole blood collected in Tempus Blood RNA tubes. The library came from RACE. Instrument used: NextSeq 500. During library preparation, unique molecular identifiers were attached to individual cDNA molecules so that TCRs could be counted in a quantitative, reproducible way. Both TCR alpha and TCR beta chains were sequenced from each blood RNA sample. Turning to the authors' computational methods: The median number of TCRs per sample was over 85,000, ranging from about 20,000 to 690,600. The Decombinator software suite was used to annotate the V, J and CDR3 of the TCR reads. Every sample was subsampled to the same number of TCRs (28,000) for the PS versus PT1 abundance plots. Expanded TCRs were defined as absent before sensitization and observed at least eight times at the 2-week time point. TCRdb reanalyzed the raw reads on its own, using fastp at Q25 for trimming and MiXCR for clone calling, and kept in-frame beta chains. Rows matching on CDR3 protein sequence are summarized as one entry with the most common DNA and genes. TCRdb, not the original authors, processed these V and J calls. The sample data list over 70,000 distinct CDR3 sequences, and 11% of these were observed just once. Of the sample, about 0.95% falls within the top ten clones.

CDR1 and CDR2 are read off the germline V gene (reference sequence) as SGHNT and YYREEE. Compared with germline, V lacks 7 bases and J lacks 4 bases; bases without a gene match: 8. Taken from cysteine to phenylalanine, the CDR3 has 14 residues. The CDR3 DNA has 42 bases and is translated from base 1. The data originate from a study of human T cells and chemical hapten exposure (dated by TCRdb to the early 2020s). About the investigation overall: For sensitization, 2% DPC in acetone was applied to a roughly 2 cm by roughly 2 cm area of upper inner arm skin. Libraries were combined into a pool for sequencing, and differences in TCR yield between samples came mainly from small differences in library volumes within the pool. Weekly therapeutic DPC doses were additionally applied to the scalp of patients throughout the roughly 25-week study period. Patch testing was done on the upper back using Finn chambers containing 0.01% DPC, and results were scored after 6 days according to International Contact Dermatitis Research Group standards. Blood for TCR sequencing was provided by twenty-nine alopecia patients at one to four time points (pre-sensitization, 2, 6 and 24 weeks). In alopecia patients, the study followed how the peripheral blood TCR repertoire changed in vivo over primary and secondary sensitization to diphenylcyclopropenone (DPC), a hapten. Blood was sampled from patients pre-sensitization (week 0) and at 2, 6 and about 24 weeks after DPC sensitization. The patient cohort, mostly female, included alopecia areata with under or over 50% scalp involvement, alopecia totalis and alopecia universalis.

What the study reported, not specific to this receptor: Repeated subsampling changed both the strength of the expansion versus patch-test correlation and the threshold at which the correlation became significant. DPC sensitization did not change the number of TCRs with a frequency above 1 in 1000, and there was no evidence of changes in global repertoire structure. Compared with pre-sensitization or healthy control sets, expanded TCRs formed significantly more large CDR3 similarity clusters, which is consistent with antigen-driven responses. A positive correlation was found between the number of PT1 expanded TCRs and patch test score, with significance reached at thresholds 8, 16 and 32 but not 4. Because all patients had alopecia, a presumed autoimmune disease, the immune response of the patients might differ from that of healthy individuals.

The specimen comprised whole blood, sampled in connection with sensitization to the hapten diphenylcyclopropenone (DPC). The chain is encoded by TRBV5-4 joined to TRBJ1-2; 9 bases in between match TRBD1. This TCR was sampled from a woman aged 25 to 39 with alopecia areata. Some clones in this sample may be carry-over from other donors' samples. The sequence in DNA is TGTGCCAGCCGAAATCCGGGACAGGGCTATGGCTACACCTTC. The resulting protein is CASRNPGQGYGYTF.